What follows is one TCR beta chain and its context. This clone was observed once. This receptor's antigen is unknown. No much larger clonotype is one base removed from it; base qualities were not supplied. The data were obtained in a study of Ad26.COV2.S vaccination and SARS-CoV-2 variants listed by TCRdb under 2021. General notes on the study: Vaccine-arm donors were drawn from COV1001, a multicentre, randomized, double-blind, placebo-controlled phase I-IIa trial of Ad26.COV2.S in healthy adults. Ad26.COV2.S was given intramuscularly at 5x10^10 or 1x10^11 viral particles, as a single shot or as two shots 56 days apart. TCRbeta repertoire sequencing served as the tool for gauging how specific and how broad the SARS-CoV-2-reactive T cell receptors were following Ad26.COV2.S vaccination. A total of 32 samples were included in the TCR-sequenced set, comprising around 19 Ad26.COV2.S vaccine recipients, 5 placebo recipients and 8 SARS-CoV-2 convalescent individuals. Participants in the trial were split at random into five groups of five each, receiving low-dose or high-dose Ad26.COV2.S once or twice, or else placebo on both occasions. Investigators remained blinded to trial group allocation during experiments and outcome assessment. General conclusions and limits of the study: Substantial breadth of spike-specific CD8+ and CD4+ T cell responses was reported after vaccination. Ad26.COV2.S recipients had higher spike-specific TCR breadth than placebo recipients (P = 0.0014). Comparable non-spike TCR breadth was observed between vaccine and placebo recipients, consistent with only spike being contained in the vaccine. According to the authors, total T cell responses may have been underestimated by the TCR breadth and depth analyses. The study lacked the statistical power to compare responses across vaccine doses or regimens.

TCRbeta CDR3 regions were sequenced with the immunoSEQ Assay. After extraction, genomic DNA underwent amplification by bias-controlled multiplex PCR, followed by high-throughput sequencing. Processing in the source paper ran as follows. To quantify the absolute abundance of every unique TCRbeta CDR3 region, sequences were collapsed and filtered. T cell fraction was estimated by normalizing TCRbeta template counts to usable DNA, with usable DNA measured through amplification of reference genes found in all nucleated cells. Repertoire TCRs were annotated as SARS-CoV-2-specific when V gene, CDR3 amino acid sequence and J gene were exactly matched to a known reactive TCR set. The reference SARS-CoV-2 TCR set was derived from MIRA and filtered for enrichment in COVID-19-positive ImmuneCODE repertoires, a step that removed public or cross-reactive TCRs. Drawing on the MIRA antigens, annotated TCRs were analysed further at the level of specific ORF or position within ORF. Breadth was defined as the number of annotated unique rearrangements divided by the total number of unique productive rearrangements, and depth was defined as the summed frequency of the annotated unique rearrangements. Two-sided Wilcoxon rank-sum tests were used to compare TCR breadth between groups. TCRdb mirrors the immuneACCESS table, restricted to in-frame sequences. Some clones are absent from its copies; in checked studies, under half trace to an unresolved V gene, and the reason for the others is unknown. The V and J calls and clone size are taken from that table; D and trimming were inferred from the DNA. Counted in this sample were roughly 420,000 clones; 80% to 90% of them appeared once. Clones ranked in the top ten supply about 2.5% of the sample.

The label giving this sample's treatment or condition can be read as: 15 to 20 received Ad26.COV2.S at low or high dose, single or two shots; 5 received placebo; per-sample allocation not given. Repertoires of vaccine and placebo recipients were sequenced from samples taken on day 63 after the first injection. In Cohort 1b, more than 20 adults aged 18-55 years were enrolled at a single site in Boston, USA, between 29 July and 7 August 2020. Ad26.COV2.S was a replication-incompetent adenovirus type 26 vector that expressed a prefusion-stabilized SARS-CoV-2 spike protein derived from the original Wuhan strain. Reading from cysteine to phenylalanine, the CDR3 counts 13 amino acids. The kept DNA is CDR3 alone, 39 bases in frame from the first base. The CDR1 and CDR2 encoded by the germline V gene are SGHTA and FQGTGA. V and J are truncated by 4 bases and 5 bases respectively, leaving an intervening sequence of 11 bases.

The TCR originated in a person between 18 and 65 years old who received the Ad26.COV2.S COVID-19 vaccine or a placebo. The source material was peripheral blood, sampled in a trial of Ad26.COV2.S vaccine versus placebo. Recombination connected TRBV7-3 to TRBJ2-5; too little of a D gene remains to name it. Here is the DNA: TGTGCCAGCAGCTCCCTAATGGGGGAGACCCAGTACTTC. Translation gives CASSSLMGETQYF.